The 7 T cell receptor beta chains listed next were all sequenced from one sample in a study of blood T cell repertoires in COVID-19. Generated by immunoSEQ multiplex PCR, the TCRdb table keeps only in-frame clones and is missing some. The data contain about 120,000 clones, 88% of them singletons. Sequencing was done on a sample of peripheral blood. The receptor source for this set is a woman between 50 and 59 years old with active or convalescent COVID-19.

The chain combines TRBV5-1 with TRBJ2-2; TRBD2 agrees at 12 bases. The CDR3 contains 18 residues. Germline V CDR1 and CDR2: SGHRS, YFSETQ. J gave up 1 base and V 0 bases, and 4 bases lay outside the gene matches. This CDR3 reads CASSLGTSGILNTGELFF. CDR3 coding DNA: TGCGCCAGCAGCTTGGGGACTAGCGGGATTCTGAACACCGGGGAGCTGTTTTTT. The variable domain in full, completed from reference TRBV5-1 and TRBJ2-2, reads KAGVTQTPRYLIKTRGQQVTLSCSPISGHRSVSWYQQTPGQGLQFLFEYFSETQRNKGNFPGRFSGRQFSNSRSEMNVSTLELGDSALYLCASSLGTSGILNTGELFFGEGSRLTVL.

The V call is TRBV4-3, the J call TRBJ1-1, with TRBD1 as a possible D gene (5 bases). Germline V gene sequence: CDR1 LGHNA, CDR2 YSLEER. The CDR3 runs 16 residues. Trimming removed 0 bases from V and 1 base from J, with 12 bases in between. CDR3 sequence reads: CASSQEIRTQNTEAFF. The DNA for the CDR3 is TGCGCCAGCAGCCAAGAAATCAGGACACAGAACACTGAAGCTTTCTTT.

This clone occurred once. The rearrangement links TRBV4-3 to TRBJ2-2, with D hard to call. The ends were cut back, 0 bases at V and 7 bases at J, with 12 bases in the middle. This CDR3 spans 15 amino acids. Germline V gene lookup returns CDR1 LGHNA and CDR2 YSLEER. The CDR3 nucleotides are TGCGCCAGCAGCCAAGATCTCAGGATAGGCGGGGAGCTGTTTTTT. Protein product: CASSQDLRIGGELFF.

This chain connects TRBV6-5 to TRBJ2-3; tentatively, D is TRBD1 (6 bases). Trimming cost V 6 bases and J 7 bases, with 14 bases left between them. This CDR3 spans 13 amino acids. CDR1 and CDR2 from the germline V gene are MNHEY and SVGAGI. CDR3 amino acids: CASRDPTGHTQYF. The CDR3 DNA sequence: TGTGCCAGCAGAGACCCCACAGGGCATACGCAGTATTTT.

The rearrangement uses TRBV23-1 and TRBJ1-5; 7 bases match TRBD1. TRBV23-1 is an ORF for which the function is uncertain. This CDR3 region has 16 residues. V was pared by 2 bases and J by 3 bases, with 7 bases of the junction left unmatched. DNA of the CDR3: TGCGCCAGCAGTCAAGAAATTACAGGGGTCAATCAGCCCCAGCATTTT. Protein product: CASSQEITGVNQPQHF.

The chain joins TRBV28 to TRBJ2-4; tentative D call: TRBD1 (7 bases). The CDR3 has 17 residues. CDR1 and CDR2 from the germline V gene are MDHEN and SYDVKM. V was pared by 5 bases and J by 5 bases, with 22 bases between. The CDR3 region is CASSPDRIQGGQNIQYF. CDR3 coding DNA: TGTGCCAGCAGTCCGGACAGGATCCAGGGGGGCCAAAACATTCAGTACTTC.

Concerning this clone itself: Other DNA sequences within the sample encode an identical CDR3. For the CDR3, the DNA is TGTGCCAGCAGCTCCTTGGAGTTAGGAAACACCATATATTTT. Amino acids: CASSSLELGNTIYF. The J gene is TRBJ1-3, the V gene TRBV7-9; D gene ambiguous. CDR3 length equals 14 residues. The V gene's germline CDR1 is SEHNR and CDR2 FQNEAQ (reference sequence). Trimming stripped 4 bases from V and 4 bases from J, with 11 bases between.